This entry is about one TCR beta chain. Antigen unknown. Libraries were prepared by immunoSEQ multiplex PCR; TCRdb keeps only in-frame clonotypes and omits some of them. The profile shows tens of thousands of clones, approximately 83% of them singletons. Specified time point: baseline pretreatment blood. Treatment in this sample: 15 Gy SBRT to primary tumor, nephrectomy 4 weeks later. This entry is derived from a study of radiation and T cells in renal cell carcinoma. About the study: Nephrectomy followed 15 Gy stereotactic body radiation by 4 weeks. Study-level findings and limits: Top tumor clonotypes rose in blood 2 weeks post-radiation, then contracted.

The germline V gene has CDR1 MNHNY and CDR2 SVGAGI (reference sequence). The V and J ends lost 4 bases and 0 bases, in that order; junction bases with no gene match: 5. The CDR3 extends over 16 amino acids. The sequencing here drew on blood, taken from a patient whose treatment included radiotherapy and nephrectomy. V gene TRBV6-6 combines with J gene TRBJ2-3; 9 bases match TRBD2. The receptor's source is a woman in her 70s with renal cell carcinoma. The CDR3 region is CASSSLAGTSTDTQYF. In DNA, the CDR3 is TGTGCCAGCAGTTCCCTAGCGGGAACCAGCACAGATACGCAGTATTTT.